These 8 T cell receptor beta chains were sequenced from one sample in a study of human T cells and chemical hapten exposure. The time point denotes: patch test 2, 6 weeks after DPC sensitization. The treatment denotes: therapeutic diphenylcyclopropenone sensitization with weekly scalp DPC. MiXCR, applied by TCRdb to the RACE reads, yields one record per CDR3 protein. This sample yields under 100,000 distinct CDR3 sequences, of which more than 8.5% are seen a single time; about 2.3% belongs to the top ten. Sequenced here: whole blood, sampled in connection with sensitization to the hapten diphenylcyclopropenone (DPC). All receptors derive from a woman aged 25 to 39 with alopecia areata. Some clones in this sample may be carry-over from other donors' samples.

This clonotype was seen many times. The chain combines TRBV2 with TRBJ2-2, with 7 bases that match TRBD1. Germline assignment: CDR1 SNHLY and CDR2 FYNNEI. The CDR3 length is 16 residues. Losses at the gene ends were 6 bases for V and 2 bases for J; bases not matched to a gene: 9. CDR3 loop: CASRATGTANTGELFF. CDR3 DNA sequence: TGTGCCAGCAGGGCTACCGGGACAGCTAACACCGGGGAGCTGTTTTTT.

CDR3 region: CASSVATGAGGYTF. Here the CDR3 DNA reads TGTGCCAGCAGCGTAGCTACGGGGGCGGGCGGCTACACCTTC. The rearrangement joins TRBV9 to TRBJ1-2; D perhaps matches TRBD1 (6 bases). This CDR3 spans 14 amino acids. Trimming removed 0 bases from V and 8 bases from J, with 14 bases in between. Germline V CDR1 and CDR2: SGDLS, YYNGEE.

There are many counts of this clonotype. The CDR3 bases are TGCGCCAGCAGCCAAGAGGCCATTTCGCTGATAACTAGCACAGATACGCAGTATTTT. Translation: CASSQEAISLITSTDTQYF. The chain is built from TRBV4-1 and TRBJ2-3; D not certain. CDR1 MGHRA and CDR2 YSYEKL come from the germline V gene. Trimming removed 0 bases at V and 0 bases at J, with 19 bases between. The CDR3 consists of 19 residues.

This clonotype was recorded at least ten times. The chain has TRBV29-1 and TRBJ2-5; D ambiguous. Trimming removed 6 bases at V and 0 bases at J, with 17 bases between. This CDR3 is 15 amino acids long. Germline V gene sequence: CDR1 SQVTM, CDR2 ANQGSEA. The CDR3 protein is CSVAKAPLYQETQYF. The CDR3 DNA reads TGCAGCGTGGCTAAGGCGCCCCTGTACCAAGAGACCCAGTACTTC.

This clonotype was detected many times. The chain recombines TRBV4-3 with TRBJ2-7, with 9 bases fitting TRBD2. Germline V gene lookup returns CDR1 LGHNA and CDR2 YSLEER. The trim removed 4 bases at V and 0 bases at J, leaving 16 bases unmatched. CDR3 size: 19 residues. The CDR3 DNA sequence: TGCGCCAGCAGCCCATCAGCTGCTAGCGGGGCCGCCAACTCCTACGAGCAGTACTTC. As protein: CASSPSAASGAANSYEQYF.

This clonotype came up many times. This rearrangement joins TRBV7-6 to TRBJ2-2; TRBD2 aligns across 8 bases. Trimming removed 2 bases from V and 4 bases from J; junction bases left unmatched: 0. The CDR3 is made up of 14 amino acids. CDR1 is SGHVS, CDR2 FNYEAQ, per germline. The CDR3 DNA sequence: TGTGCCAGCAGCTTAACTAGCGGCACCGGGGAGCTGTTTTTT. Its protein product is CASSLTSGTGELFF.

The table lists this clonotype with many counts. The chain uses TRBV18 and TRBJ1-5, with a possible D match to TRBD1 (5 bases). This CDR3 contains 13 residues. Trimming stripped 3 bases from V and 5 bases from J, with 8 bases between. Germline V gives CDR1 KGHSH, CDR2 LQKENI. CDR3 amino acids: CASSPTEDQPQHF. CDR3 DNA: TGTGCCAGCTCACCGACAGAGGATCAGCCCCAGCATTTT.

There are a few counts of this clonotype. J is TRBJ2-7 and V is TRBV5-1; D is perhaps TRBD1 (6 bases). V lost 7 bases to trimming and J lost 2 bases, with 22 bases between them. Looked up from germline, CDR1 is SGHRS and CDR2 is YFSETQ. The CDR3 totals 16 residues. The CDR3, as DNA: TGCGCCAGCGCCTTGGGGGCAGGGTCAATGACCTACGAGCAGTACTTC. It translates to CASALGAGSMTYEQYF.